This T cell receptor beta chain came from a study of T and B cells in COVID-19 patients. Overall study context: Blood was sampled from COVID-19 patients who were either actively infected or recovered. Active-infection patients were older, median roughly 67 years, than recovered patients, median roughly 35 years. Recovered patients mostly had mild to moderate COVID-19 managed as outpatients.

CDR1 and CDR2 (germline): SGHTA, FQGNSA. The CDR3 length is 15 residues. Trimming stripped 1 base from V and 2 bases from J, with 12 bases between. Each TRB amplification used roughly 220-550 ng of genomic DNA from blood. TRB rearrangements were amplified by multiplex PCR with BIOMED2 TRB-A/B primers. TCRdb re-called the multiplex PCR reads through MiXCR, storing one row per CDR3 protein. The sample includes just over 7,000 distinct CDR3 sequences, around 21% of them seen just once. A word on this clonotype: Antigen specificity is unknown.

General study results and limits: Patients with COVID-19 reportedly showed strongly skewed T cell receptor beta variable and joining gene usage.

The sequencing input was blood. The J gene is TRBJ2-7, the V gene TRBV7-2; D not resolved. This TCR came from a human donor who had recovered from COVID-19. The CDR3 bases are TGTGCCAGCAGCTTAGTTAGTCGTGGGACCTACGAGCAGTACTTC. Translated: CASSLVSRGTYEQYF.